This T cell receptor (beta chain) was sequenced for a study of blood T cell repertoires in COVID-19. Background on the study: In each case, the material was cDNA or gDNA derived from T cells, B-cell-depleted T cells, or PBMCs.

This CDR3 is built from 13 residues. Between the trimmed V and J ends, which lost 3 bases and 10 bases, there was a span of 10 bases. Sequencing used immunoSEQ multiplex PCR; TCRdb keeps in-frame clones, though not all of them. The sample holds 300,000 or so clones, approximately 87% seen once. This clonotype was sampled from a woman in her 30s with COVID-19, enrolled during active disease. The sample was peripheral blood. The V gene is TRBV12-3 or TRBV12-4, the J gene TRBJ1-6, with D unresolved. The CDR3 region has the DNA TGTGCCAGCAGTTTCGGGGTAGGCTCACCCCTCCACTTT. It specifies CASSFGVGSPLHF.